One and the same sample provided the 18 T cell receptor beta chains below, sequenced in a study of T cell responses to AZD1222 COVID-19 vaccine. Generated by immunoSEQ multiplex PCR, the TCRdb table keeps only in-frame clones and is missing some. The data show 90,000 to 150,000 clones, 85% to 90% seen once. The specimen was peripheral blood, collected 28 days after the second AZD1222 dose. The receptors shown here come from an adult who received the AZD1222 COVID-19 vaccine.

V and J are TRBV6-5 and TRBJ2-3, with 10 nucleotides matching TRBD2. Germline CDR1 MNHEY, CDR2 SVGAGI. CDR3 length: 14 amino acids. V lost 7 bases, J lost 4 bases, and 5 bases stayed unmatched. CDR3 sequence: CASKTSGVPDTQYF. The CDR3 coding sequence is TGTGCCAGCAAAACTAGCGGGGTACCAGATACGCAGTATTTT.

The J gene is TRBJ2-1, the V gene TRBV18, with no clear D. The CDR3 extends over 16 amino acids. Trimming cost V 3 bases and J 0 bases, with 12 bases left between them. The germline V gene encodes CDR1 KGHSH and CDR2 LQKENI. Written as DNA, the CDR3 is TGTGCCAGCTCACCCGACCCCCTGGGCTCCTACAATGAGCAGTTCTTC. It specifies CASSPDPLGSYNEQFF.

This chain links TRBV27 with TRBJ2-3; weak D call: TRBD2 (6 bases). The CDR3 consists of 14 residues. Germline V gene lookup returns CDR1 MNHEY and CDR2 SMNVEV (reference sequence). V was trimmed by 4 bases and J by 2 bases, leaving 10 bases between them. CDR3 DNA: TGTGCCAGCAGTTCACCGGGAGCCACAGATACGCAGTATTTT. It yields the protein CASSSPGATDTQYF.

The chain employs TRBV6-5 and TRBJ2-3; 10 nucleotides line up with TRBD2. The CDR3 has 16 amino acids. V was clipped by 4 bases and J by 0 bases; unmatched bases: 4. From germline, CDR1 is MNHEY and CDR2 SVGAGI. CDR3 residues: CASSSLAGGSTDTQYF. CDR3 coding DNA: TGTGCCAGCAGTTCATTAGCGGGGGGAAGCACAGATACGCAGTATTTT.

The chain carries TRBV5-1 and TRBJ2-7, with 10 bases matching TRBD1. Looked up from germline, CDR1 is SGHRS and CDR2 is YFSETQ. V dropped 4 bases and J dropped 3; count of bases not matched to a gene: 4. The CDR3 runs to 14 residues. In DNA form, the CDR3 reads TGCGCCAGCAGCACCGGGGACAGGGGCTACGAGCAGTACTTC. Its protein product is CASSTGDRGYEQYF.

The chain links TRBV28 to TRBJ1-4; D perhaps matches TRBD1 (6 bases). CDR3 length: 15 amino acids. V lost 3 bases and J lost 0, with 8 bases in between. CDR1 MDHEN and CDR2 SYDVKM come from the germline V gene. The CDR3: CASSLGGPTNEKLFF. The CDR3, as DNA: TGTGCCAGCAGTTTGGGGGGGCCAACTAATGAAAAACTGTTTTTT.

V gene TRBV10-3 combines with J gene TRBJ1-2; 9 bases fit TRBD1. Germline V gene lookup returns CDR1 ENHRY and CDR2 SYGVKD. The CDR3 runs to 15 residues. V gave up 3 bases and J gave up 4 bases; unmatched junction bases: 6. The CDR3 protein is CAISETQGAGYGYTF. The CDR3 DNA is TGTGCCATCAGTGAAACACAGGGGGCAGGCTATGGCTACACCTTC.

In its sample, this clone was seen a few times. V usage is TRBV14 and J usage is TRBJ2-6; D possibly uses TRBD1 or TRBD2 (5 bases each). This CDR3 contains 18 residues. Trimming left V 4 bases short and J 4 bases short, with 20 bases between. Per germline, CDR1 SGHDN and CDR2 FVKESK. The CDR3 loop is CASSRSHRWGSGANVLTF. As DNA, the CDR3 is TGTGCCAGCAGCCGATCCCATCGGTGGGGGTCCGGGGCCAACGTCCTGACTTTC.

The genes are TRBV20-1 and TRBJ2-6; tentative D call: TRBD1 (5 bases). CDR1 is DFQATT and CDR2 is SNEGSKA in the germline V gene (reference sequence). V was clipped by 4 bases and J by 0 bases, with 10 bases between them. There are 15 residues in the CDR3. The CDR3 DNA follows: TGCAGTGCTAATGACAGAACCTCTGGGGCCAACGTCCTGACTTTC. Encoded protein: CSANDRTSGANVLTF.

The chain has TRBV4-1 and TRBJ1-5, with 8 bases lining up with TRBD1. Looked up from germline, CDR1 is MGHRA and CDR2 is YSYEKL. This CDR3 contains 14 residues. J was trimmed by 3 bases and V by 8 bases; bases with no gene match: 6. This chain's CDR3 is CASGTGDTNQPQHF. Written as DNA, the CDR3 is TGCGCCAGCGGGACAGGTGATACCAATCAGCCCCAGCATTTT.

The chain combines TRBV6-5 with TRBJ2-4, with 8 bases lining up with TRBD2. V lost 4 bases and J lost 0; bases outside the gene matches: 5. CDR1 is MNHEY and CDR2 is SVGAGI in the germline V gene. The CDR3 is made up of 16 amino acids. CDR3 protein: CASSSLAGTAKNIQYF. The CDR3 DNA is TGTGCCAGCAGTTCATTAGCGGGAACAGCCAAAAACATTCAGTACTTC.

The chain has TRBV11-2 and TRBJ2-5; 11 bases align to TRBD2. The CDR3 spans 17 residues. The germline V gene encodes CDR1 SGHAT and CDR2 FQNNGV. V lost 1 base to trimming and J lost 4 bases; unmatched junction nucleotides: 8. CDR3 sequence reads: CASSLGALAGGLETQYF. In DNA, the CDR3 is TGTGCCAGCAGCTTAGGGGCGTTAGCGGGGGGGTTAGAGACCCAGTACTTC.

CDR3 nucleotide sequence: TGTGCCAGCAGCCACCGCCCCCGGGGGGGCTGGAACGAGCAGTACTTC. Translated: CASSHRPRGGWNEQYF. The chain has TRBV14 and TRBJ2-7, with 8 bases identical to TRBD2. Per germline, CDR1 SGHDN and CDR2 FVKESK. V trimming: 3 bases; J trimming: 5 bases; junction bases outside the gene matches: 12. This CDR3 is 16 amino acids long.

The chain employs TRBV9 and TRBJ1-2, with 8 bases aligning to TRBD1. The CDR3 is made up of 18 amino acids. Germline CDR1 is SGDLS and CDR2 is YYNGEE. J was trimmed by 2 bases and V by 0 bases; bases with no gene match: 12. This chain's CDR3 is CASSVGTRETGENYGYTF. CDR3 in DNA: TGTGCCAGCAGCGTAGGGACCCGTGAGACAGGGGAGAACTATGGCTACACCTTC.

This sequence joins TRBV11-3 and TRBJ2-1; weak D call: TRBD1 (6 bases). This CDR3 spans 15 amino acids. V lost 4 bases, J lost 8 bases, and 18 bases lay in between. Germline assignment: CDR1 SGHNT and CDR2 YENEEA. The CDR3 DNA reads as TGTGCCAGCAGCTCAGTGGGGGCGGTCTGGGATGAGCAGTTCTTC. Translation gives CASSSVGAVWDEQFF.

The CDR3 coding sequence is TGTGCCAGCAGCTTAATAGCGACAGCCGGGCAGGCTTTCTTT. This encodes CASSLIATAGQAFF. The J gene is TRBJ1-1, the V gene TRBV7-3, with D possibly being TRBD1 (5 bases). The CDR3 contains 14 residues. Trimming took 1 base from V and 11 from J, leaving 17 bases between them. Germline V gene sequence: CDR1 SGHTA, CDR2 FQGTGA.

The J gene is TRBJ1-1, the V gene TRBV7-8; D possibly corresponds to TRBD1 (6 bases). CDR1 is SGHVS, CDR2 FQNEAQ, per germline. The V and J ends lost 5 bases and 1 base respectively, with 14 bases between them. The CDR3 runs 15 residues. The CDR3 loop is CASSPRLQGNTEAFF. CDR3 in DNA: TGTGCCAGCAGCCCGAGATTACAGGGGAACACTGAAGCTTTCTTT.

The rearrangement links TRBV5-1 to TRBJ1-6; D is ambiguous. The V gene lost 4 bases and the J gene lost 8 bases, with 10 bases spanning the gap. In germline, CDR1 is SGHRS, CDR2 YFSETQ. The CDR3 spans 13 residues. The chain's CDR3 is CASSREYHSPLHF. The CDR3 DNA is TGCGCCAGCAGCAGGGAGTATCATTCACCCCTCCACTTT.